This record looks at one TCR beta chain sequence and its context. Method: immunoSEQ multiplex PCR; TCRdb's copy keeps in-frame clones and lacks some. Of roughly 130,000 clones listed, about 81% were seen once; the top ten hold about 2.9%. The time point denotes: pretreatment peripheral blood. This sample is part of a study of PD-L1 blockade in urothelial cancer. The sequence came from a man aged 50-59 years with urothelial cancer. The sequenced sample was PBMCs, obtained around atezolizumab (anti-PD-L1) treatment.

CDR3 amino acids: CASSAGTGILNTEAFF. The DNA of the CDR3 is TGTGCCAGCAGCGCCGGGACAGGGATCTTGAACACTGAAGCTTTCTTT. The gene calls are TRBV7-9 and TRBJ1-1; TRBD1 aligns across 9 bases. Germline V lookup: CDR1 SEHNR, CDR2 FQNEAQ (reference sequence). Trimming took 5 bases from V and 0 from J; bases not matched to a gene: 7. There are 16 residues in the CDR3.